This T cell receptor beta chain was recorded in a study of response to subunit inactivated influenza vaccine. MiXCR, run by TCRdb on the RT-PCR reads, gives a single entry per CDR3 protein. The sample contains about 540,000 distinct CDR3 sequences, around 25% of which appear only once. Whole-study findings and limits: The authors offered the suggestion that each seasonal influenza vaccination recruits few new T cells.

This clonotype was recorded a few times. Its matching antigen is unknown. From germline, CDR1 is MDHEN and CDR2 SYDVKM. Trimming took 5 bases from V and 5 from J, leaving 10 bases between them. The CDR3 covers 12 residues. The same sample was also used in a study of T cells expressing NK-cell markers. That paper adds: In generating TCR beta cDNA, 5'RACE template switching with UMIs was used. Seropositivity for HCMV was found in seven of the eight sequenced donors, with one seronegative. Among CD8+ T cells from several donors, dominant NKG2C+ clonotypes accounted for roughly 1.0-7.0%. The study found these clonotypes also leading the CD3+CD56-NKG2C+ fraction in a few donors.

The sample here was CD4+ T cells sorted from PBMCs, taken 12 days after vaccination. The rearrangement joins TRBV28 to TRBJ2-7; the D gene is possibly TRBD2 (5 bases). This TCR came from a man aged 45-65 years who received an inactivated influenza vaccine. The CDR3, as DNA: TGTGCCAGCAGTCGAAGGCGGGACGAGCAGTACTTC. It codes for CASSRRRDEQYF.